These 20 T cell receptor beta chains came from one sample sequenced in a study of human T cells and chemical hapten exposure. TCRdb reanalysed the RACE reads using MiXCR and keeps one entry per CDR3 protein. The sample lists fewer than 500,000 distinct CDR3 sequences; nearly 5% were seen once. Time point denoted: patch test 1, 2 weeks after DPC sensitization. Treatment indicated: therapeutic diphenylcyclopropenone sensitization with weekly scalp DPC. The source material was whole blood, sampled in connection with sensitization to the hapten diphenylcyclopropenone (DPC). The source is a woman in her forties or fifties with alopecia areata. Some clones in this sample may be carry-over from other donors' samples.

This sequence joins TRBV6-5 and TRBJ1-2; maybe TRBD1 (6 bases). CDR1 and CDR2 from the germline V gene are MNHEY and SVGAGI. The CDR3 sequence is 12 residues long. V was cut by 6 bases and J by 4 bases, with 9 bases left in between. CDR3 DNA: TGTGCCAGCAGACAGGGAATCTATGGCTACACCTTC. Protein: CASRQGIYGYTF.

The chain is built from TRBV6-6 and TRBJ2-5; TRBD1 might be the D (5 bases). This CDR3 contains 14 residues. V was clipped by 8 bases and J by 7 bases, with 20 bases between them. Germline V gene sequence: CDR1 MNHNY, CDR2 SVGAGI (reference sequence). CDR3 sequence reads: CASRKDMSLGTQYF. CDR3 nucleotide sequence: TGTGCCAGCCGCAAGGACATGTCTCTCGGGACCCAGTACTTC.

There are many counts of this clonotype. As DNA, the CDR3 is TGTGCCAGCAGCGTAGGGGGCGGGGTAACAAATGAGCAGTTCTTC. Protein product: CASSVGGGVTNEQFF. The chain links TRBV9 to TRBJ2-1, with D possibly being TRBD2 (6 bases). V dropped 0 bases and J dropped 7 bases, with 14 bases sitting between them. Germline CDR1 reads SGDLS; CDR2 reads YYNGEE. CDR3 length equals 15 residues.

Comments on this clonotype: A much larger clone differs by one base, so this may be a read error. This sequence joins TRBV7-2 and TRBJ2-5, with a possible D match to TRBD2 (6 bases). From germline, CDR1 is SGHTA and CDR2 FQGNSA. The V and J ends lost 5 bases and 2 bases respectively, with 18 bases between them. The CDR3 length is 16 residues. The DNA for the CDR3 is TGTGCCAGCAGCCCCTGGGTAGCGGTGGAACAAGAGACCCAGTACTTC. This codes for CASSPWVAVEQETQYF.

This clonotype was observed many times. V and J are TRBV20-1 and TRBJ1-1; possibly TRBD1 for D (6 bases). V was trimmed by 6 bases and J by 1 base, leaving 15 bases between them. CDR3 length equals 14 residues. Germline lookup yields CDR1 DFQATT and CDR2 SNEGSKA (reference sequence). CDR3 amino acids: CSALRQQGNTEAFF. CDR3 coding DNA: TGCAGTGCCCTAAGGCAACAGGGGAACACTGAAGCTTTCTTT.

This clonotype was detected a few times. J is TRBJ1-1 and V is TRBV2; 10 nucleotides agree with TRBD1. Germline-derived CDR1 and CDR2 are SNHLY and FYNNEI. CDR3 length: 12 amino acids. J gave up 9 bases and V 6 bases, and 4 bases lay outside the gene matches. CDR3: CASRGDRGKAFF. CDR3 in DNA: TGTGCCAGCAGGGGGGACAGGGGAAAAGCTTTCTTT.

This chain joins TRBV7-6 and TRBJ1-2; 7 nucleotides align to TRBD1. Germline trimming cut 1 base from V and 1 base from J; bases unmatched to any gene: 6. The CDR3 is made up of 16 amino acids. Germline V gene sequence: CDR1 SGHVS, CDR2 FNYEAQ. CDR3 in amino acids: CASSLGGQYINYGYTF. DNA of the CDR3: TGTGCCAGCAGCTTAGGGGGACAGTATATTAACTATGGCTACACCTTC.

In this sample, this clonotype turned up many times. This rearrangement joins TRBV10-1 to TRBJ2-5; possible D gene TRBD2, 6 bases. This CDR3 spans 17 amino acids. Trimming shortened V by 0 bases and J by 2 bases, and 16 bases separated the two germline ends. Germline CDR1 is WNHNN and CDR2 is SYGVQD (reference sequence). The CDR3 nucleotides are TGCGCCAGCAGTGAGTCTGGCGCCGGGAGCCAGCAAGAGACCCAGTACTTC. Translated, it gives CASSESGAGSQQETQYF.

This clonotype showed up many times. The chain couples TRBV4-3 to TRBJ2-7, with D unresolved. The CDR3 sequence is 14 residues long. V was clipped by 0 bases and J by 2 bases, with 8 bases between them. Looked up from germline, CDR1 is LGHNA and CDR2 is YSLEER. The CDR3 DNA is TGCGCCAGCAGCCAAGATAACGGTCCCTACGAGCAGTACTTC. This encodes CASSQDNGPYEQYF.

There are many counts of this clonotype. J is TRBJ1-2 and V is TRBV7-2; D remains ambiguous. This CDR3 contains 12 residues. Between the trimmed V and J ends, which lost 5 bases and 4 bases, there was a span of 8 bases. Germline lookup yields CDR1 SGHTA and CDR2 FQGNSA. CDR3 region: CASSPTLYGYTF. DNA of the CDR3: TGTGCCAGCAGCCCAACCCTCTATGGCTACACCTTC.

This clonotype has only a few counts. The V and J genes are TRBV4-3 and TRBJ1-6, with 7 bases that match TRBD1. The CDR3 length is 17 residues. In germline, CDR1 is LGHNA, CDR2 YSLEER. V lost 2 bases to trimming and J lost 0 bases; unmatched junction nucleotides: 4. The CDR3 DNA is TGCGCCAGCAGCCAAAGGAGGGACAGCTCCTATAATTCACCCCTCCACTTT. It is translated as CASSQRRDSSYNSPLHF.

Remarks on this clonotype: The conserved final phenylalanine or tryptophan is absent from the CDR3, which likely points to a read error. No DNA is shown, since the ends of the CDR3 on it are uncertain; the CDR3 is the one TCRdb lists. The V call is TRBV15, the J call TRBJ1-1; the tabulated D call, TRBD1, remains unverified against the DNA. The germline gives CDR1 LNHNV, CDR2 YYDKDF (reference sequence). The CDR3 has 9 residues if both end residues are counted. This CDR3 reads CATSGSLRG.

Many counts were recorded for this clonotype. The rearrangement links TRBV15 to TRBJ2-4, with unresolved D. Germline CDR1 LNHNV, CDR2 YYDKDF (reference sequence). The CDR3 spans 12 residues. Trimming took 6 bases from V and 3 from J, leaving 6 bases between them. CDR3 loop: CATSPHKNIQYF. DNA of the CDR3: TGTGCCACCAGTCCGCACAAAAACATTCAGTACTTC.

The CDR3 DNA reads TGTGCCAGCAGCTTAGCTTCTAGCGGGGCCTACAATGAGCAGTTCTTC. Translation gives CASSLASSGAYNEQFF. V usage is TRBV7-8 and J usage is TRBJ2-1; 9 nucleotides align to TRBD2. The germline CDR1 and CDR2 sequences are SGHVS and FQNEAQ. V shed 0 bases, J shed 2 bases, and the junction held 2 bases outside the gene matches. The CDR3 consists of 16 residues.

This clonotype was seen repeatedly, ten times or more. The germline gene is not matched at one end of the junction; a read error may be the cause. This chain links TRBV10-3 with TRBJ1-2; 8 positions agree with TRBD1. This CDR3 is built from 14 residues. Germline V CDR1 and CDR2: ENHRY, SYGVKD. The CDR3 loop is CANSVGAGGDGYTF. The CDR3 DNA sequence: TGTGCCAACAGTGTTGGGGCAGGGGGCGATGGCTACACCTTC.

This clonotype came up many times. This chain connects TRBV12-3 or TRBV12-4 to TRBJ1-2; D remains unclear. The CDR3 is 14 residues long. Trimming removed 3 bases at V and 5 bases at J, with 13 bases between. The CDR3: CASSFSLAAYGYTF. The CDR3 DNA follows: TGTGCCAGCAGTTTTTCCTTGGCAGCGTATGGCTACACCTTC.

The sample holds many counts of this clonotype. The chain has TRBV12-3 or TRBV12-4 and TRBJ1-2, with a tentative D call TRBD1 (5 bases). CDR3 length: 13 amino acids. The V gene lost 7 bases and the J gene lost 4 bases, with 13 bases spanning the gap. This CDR3 is CASTVAGFYGYTF. The CDR3 DNA sequence: TGTGCCAGCACCGTTGCAGGGTTCTATGGCTACACCTTC.

The chain recombines TRBV12-3 or TRBV12-4 with TRBJ2-1; a weak D match, TRBD1 (7 bases). This CDR3 is built from 16 residues. The V end lost 4 bases, the J end lost 4 bases, and 17 bases lay between the germline ends. CDR3 DNA: TGTGCCAGCAGTTCTCGACTAGGGGGCCCTTACAATGAGCAGTTCTTC. Translated: CASSSRLGGPYNEQFF.

This clonotype came up a few times. The chain employs TRBV28 and TRBJ2-1, with 11 positions matching TRBD2. The germline gives CDR1 MDHEN, CDR2 SYDVKM. Losses at the gene ends were 2 bases for V and 7 bases for J; bases not matched to a gene: 10. This CDR3 spans 17 amino acids. The CDR3 sequence: CASSLQPGLAVTNEQFF. The CDR3 coding sequence is TGTGCCAGCAGTTTACAACCGGGACTAGCGGTAACAAATGAGCAGTTCTTC.

CDR3 DNA: TGTGCCAGCACTGTCAGGGTGGAGACTGAAGCTTTCTTT. This gives the protein CASTVRVETEAFF. The chain links TRBV6-6 to TRBJ1-1, with D perhaps TRBD1 (5 bases). The CDR3 sequence is 13 residues long. Germline loops: CDR1 MNHNY, CDR2 SVGAGI (reference sequence). V lost 7 bases, J lost 5 bases, and 14 bases lay in between.